The sequence of this T cell receptor (beta chain) was determined in a study of blood T cell repertoires in COVID-19. Across the study: Acute-phase and convalescent COVID-19 samples originated in the United States, Italy and Spain. Sample material is recorded as cDNA or gDNA derived from T cells, B-cell-depleted T cells, or PBMCs.

V shed 5 bases and J shed 6 bases, with 11 bases lying between them. The CDR3 extends over 12 amino acids. Germline CDR1 ENHRY, CDR2 SYGVKD. Original analysis: Researchers report that nucleated cell counts were estimated from reference gene primer amplification. TCRdb's copy holds only in-frame clones and misses some; the assay was immunoSEQ multiplex PCR. V, J and clone size are those of that table, while D and trimming were read from the DNA. The repertoire holds fewer than 150,000 clones, more than 75% seen once, with around 20% in the top ten. The rearrangement joins TRBV10-3 to TRBJ2-7; TRBD1 is a possible D gene (7 bases). The receptor was derived from a woman between 45 and 60 years old who had recovered from COVID-19. Sequencing was carried out using peripheral blood. CDR3 region: CAISTGDSEQYF. Written as DNA, the CDR3 is TGTGCCATCAGTACAGGGGACTCCGAGCAGTACTTC.